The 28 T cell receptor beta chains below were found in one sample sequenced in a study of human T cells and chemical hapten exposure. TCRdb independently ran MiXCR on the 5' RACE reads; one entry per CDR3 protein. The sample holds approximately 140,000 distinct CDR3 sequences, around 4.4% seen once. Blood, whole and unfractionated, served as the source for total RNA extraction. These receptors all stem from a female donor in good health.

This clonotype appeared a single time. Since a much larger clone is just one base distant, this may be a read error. The CDR3: CDIRGDGGVSGANVLTF. CDR3 DNA sequence: TGTGACATCAGAGGGGACGGAGGAGTATCTGGGGCCAACGTCCTGACTTTC. V is TRBV10-3 and J is TRBJ2-6; D possibly matches TRBD1 or TRBD2 (5 bases each). The CDR3 is 17 amino acids. Germline CDR1 ENHRY, CDR2 SYGVKD.

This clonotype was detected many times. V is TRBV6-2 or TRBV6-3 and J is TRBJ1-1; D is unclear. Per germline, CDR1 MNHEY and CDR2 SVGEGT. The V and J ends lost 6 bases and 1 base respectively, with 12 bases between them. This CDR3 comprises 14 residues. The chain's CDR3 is CASSLKMENTEAFF. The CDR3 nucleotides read TGTGCCAGCAGCTTAAAGATGGAGAACACTGAAGCTTTCTTT.

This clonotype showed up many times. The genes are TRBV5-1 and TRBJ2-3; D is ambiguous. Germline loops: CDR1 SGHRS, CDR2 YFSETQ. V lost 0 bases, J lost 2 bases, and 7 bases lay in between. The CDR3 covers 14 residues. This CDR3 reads CASSLVQDTDTQYF. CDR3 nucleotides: TGCGCCAGCAGCTTGGTGCAGGACACAGATACGCAGTATTTT.

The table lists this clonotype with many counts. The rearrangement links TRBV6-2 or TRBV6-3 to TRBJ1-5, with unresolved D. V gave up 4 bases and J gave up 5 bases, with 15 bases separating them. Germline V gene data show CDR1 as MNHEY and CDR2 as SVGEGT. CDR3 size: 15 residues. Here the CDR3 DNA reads TGTGCCAGCAGTTCCTTCGGCGGGTTGGATCAGCCCCAGCATTTT. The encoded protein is CASSSFGGLDQPQHF.

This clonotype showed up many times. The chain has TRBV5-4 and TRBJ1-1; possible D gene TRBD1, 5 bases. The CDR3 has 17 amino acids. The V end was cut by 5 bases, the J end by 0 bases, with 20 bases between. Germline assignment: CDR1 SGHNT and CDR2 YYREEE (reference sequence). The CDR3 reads CASSRAGGGPMNTEAFF. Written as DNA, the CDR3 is TGTGCCAGCAGTCGGGCGGGCGGGGGACCCATGAACACTGAAGCTTTCTTT.

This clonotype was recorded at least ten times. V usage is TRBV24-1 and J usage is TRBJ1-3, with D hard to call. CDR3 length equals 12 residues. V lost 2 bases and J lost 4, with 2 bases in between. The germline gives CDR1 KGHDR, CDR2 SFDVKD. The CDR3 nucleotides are TGTGCCACCAGTGATTGGGGAAACACCATATATTTT. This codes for CATSDWGNTIYF.

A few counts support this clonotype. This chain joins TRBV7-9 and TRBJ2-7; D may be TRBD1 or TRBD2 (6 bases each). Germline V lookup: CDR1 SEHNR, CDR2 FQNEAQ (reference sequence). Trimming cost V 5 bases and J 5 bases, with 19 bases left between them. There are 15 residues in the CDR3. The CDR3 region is CASSVGQQTGDEQYF. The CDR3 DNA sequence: TGTGCCAGCAGCGTAGGACAGCAGACGGGGGACGAGCAGTACTTC. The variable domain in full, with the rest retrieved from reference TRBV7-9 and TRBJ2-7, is DTGVSQNPRHKITKRGQNVTFRCDPISEHNRLYWYRQTLGQGPEFLTYFQNEAQLEKSRLLSDRFSAERPKGSFSTLEIQRTEQGDSAMYLCASSVGQQTGDEQYFGPGTRLTVT.

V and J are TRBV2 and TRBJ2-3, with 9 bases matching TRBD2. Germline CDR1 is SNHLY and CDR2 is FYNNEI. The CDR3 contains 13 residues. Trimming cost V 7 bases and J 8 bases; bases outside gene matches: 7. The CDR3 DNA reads TGTGCCAGCAAGGCTAGCGGGGCTCGTACGCAGTATTTT. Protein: CASKASGARTQYF.

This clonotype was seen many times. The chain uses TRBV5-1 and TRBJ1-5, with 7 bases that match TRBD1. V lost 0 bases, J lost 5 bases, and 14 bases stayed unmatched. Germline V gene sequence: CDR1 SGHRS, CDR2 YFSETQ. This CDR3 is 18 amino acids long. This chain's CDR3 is CASSLGPWTGGFDQPQHF. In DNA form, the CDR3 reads TGCGCCAGCAGCTTGGGGCCATGGACAGGAGGGTTCGATCAGCCCCAGCATTTT.

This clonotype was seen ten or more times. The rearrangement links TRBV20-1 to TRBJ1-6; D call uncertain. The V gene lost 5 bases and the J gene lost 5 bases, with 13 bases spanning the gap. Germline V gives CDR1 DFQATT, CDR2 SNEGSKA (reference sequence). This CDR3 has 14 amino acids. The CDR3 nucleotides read TGCAGTGCTCCCCTCCAGGTTAATAATTCACCCCTCCACTTT. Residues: CSAPLQVNNSPLHF.

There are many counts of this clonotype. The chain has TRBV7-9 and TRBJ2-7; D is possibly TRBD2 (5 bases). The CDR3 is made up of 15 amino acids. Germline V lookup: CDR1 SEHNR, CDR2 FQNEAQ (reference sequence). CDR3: CSVSGNLLTSYEQYF. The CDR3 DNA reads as TGTAGTGTCTCCGGGAACTTACTAACCTCCTACGAGCAGTACTTC.

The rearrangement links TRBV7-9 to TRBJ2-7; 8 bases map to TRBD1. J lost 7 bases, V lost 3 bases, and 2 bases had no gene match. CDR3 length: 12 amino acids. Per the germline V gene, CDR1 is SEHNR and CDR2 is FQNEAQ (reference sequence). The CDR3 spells CASSFRQGEQYF. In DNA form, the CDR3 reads TGTGCCAGCAGCTTCAGACAGGGGGAGCAGTACTTC.

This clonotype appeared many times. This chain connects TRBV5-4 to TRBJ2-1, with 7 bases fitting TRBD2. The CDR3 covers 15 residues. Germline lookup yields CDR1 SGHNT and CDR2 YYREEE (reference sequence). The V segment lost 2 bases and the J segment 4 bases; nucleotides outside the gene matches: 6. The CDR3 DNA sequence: TGTGCCAGCAGCTTACCAGCTAGCGGTTACAATGAGCAGTTCTTC. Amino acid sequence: CASSLPASGYNEQFF.

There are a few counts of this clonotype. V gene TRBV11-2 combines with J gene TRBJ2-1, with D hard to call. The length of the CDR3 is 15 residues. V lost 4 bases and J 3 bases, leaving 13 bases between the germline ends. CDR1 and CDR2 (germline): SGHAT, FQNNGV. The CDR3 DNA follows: TGTGCCAGCAGCTCCGACCCGGTACGCTACAATGAGCAGTTCTTC. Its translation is CASSSDPVRYNEQFF.

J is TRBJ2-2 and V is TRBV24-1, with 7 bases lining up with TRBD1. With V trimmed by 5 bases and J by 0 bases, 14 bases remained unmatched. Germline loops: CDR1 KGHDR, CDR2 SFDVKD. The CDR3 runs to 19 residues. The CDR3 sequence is CATSVKTGIITANTGELFF. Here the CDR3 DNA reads TGTGCCACCAGTGTCAAGACAGGGATTATTACCGCGAACACCGGGGAGCTGTTTTTT.

The CDR3 spells CASSVDQGTDTQYF. The CDR3 DNA is TGTGCCAGCAGCGTAGACCAGGGCACAGATACGCAGTATTTT. The chain joins TRBV2 to TRBJ2-3; D remains unclear. V lost 6 bases and J lost 1, with 11 bases in between. This CDR3 comprises 14 residues. Germline V gene data show CDR1 as SNHLY and CDR2 as FYNNEI.

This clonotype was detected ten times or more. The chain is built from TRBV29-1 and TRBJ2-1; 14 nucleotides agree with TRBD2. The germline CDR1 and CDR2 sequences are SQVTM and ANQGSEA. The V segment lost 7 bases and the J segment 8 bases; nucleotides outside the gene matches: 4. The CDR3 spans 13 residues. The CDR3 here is CSDWTSGRHEQFF. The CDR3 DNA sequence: TGCAGCGACTGGACTAGCGGGAGGCATGAGCAGTTCTTC.

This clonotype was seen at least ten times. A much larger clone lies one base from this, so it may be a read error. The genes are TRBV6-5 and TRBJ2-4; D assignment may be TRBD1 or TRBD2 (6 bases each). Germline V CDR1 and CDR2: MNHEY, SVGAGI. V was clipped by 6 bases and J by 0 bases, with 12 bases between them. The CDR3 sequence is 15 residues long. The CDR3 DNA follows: TGTGCCAGCAGGCCGGGGGCAGGAGCCAAAAACATTCAGTACTTC. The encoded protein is CASRPGAGAKNIQYF.

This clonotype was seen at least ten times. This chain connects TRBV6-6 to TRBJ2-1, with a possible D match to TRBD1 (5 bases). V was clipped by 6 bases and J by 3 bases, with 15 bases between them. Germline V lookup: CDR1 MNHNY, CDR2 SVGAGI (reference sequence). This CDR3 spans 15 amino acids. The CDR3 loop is CASSPRQPNYNEQFF. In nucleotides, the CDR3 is TGTGCCAGCAGCCCCCGACAGCCCAACTACAATGAGCAGTTCTTC.

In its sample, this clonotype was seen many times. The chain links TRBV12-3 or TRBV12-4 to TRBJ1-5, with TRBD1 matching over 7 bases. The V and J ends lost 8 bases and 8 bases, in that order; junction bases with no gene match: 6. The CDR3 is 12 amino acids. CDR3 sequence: CASRQGGEPQHF. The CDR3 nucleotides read TGTGCCAGCCGACAGGGAGGGGAGCCCCAGCATTTT.

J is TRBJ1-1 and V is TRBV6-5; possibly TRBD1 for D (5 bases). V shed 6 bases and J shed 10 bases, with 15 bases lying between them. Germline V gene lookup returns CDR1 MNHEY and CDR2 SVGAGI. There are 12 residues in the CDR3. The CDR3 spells CASSPWGDGAFF. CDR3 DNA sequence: TGTGCCAGCAGCCCCTGGGGGGACGGAGCTTTCTTT.

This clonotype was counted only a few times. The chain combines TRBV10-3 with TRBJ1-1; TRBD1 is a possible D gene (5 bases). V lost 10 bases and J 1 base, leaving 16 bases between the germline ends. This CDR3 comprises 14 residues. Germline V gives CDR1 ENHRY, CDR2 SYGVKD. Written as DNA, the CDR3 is TGTGCCACCCGCGTTGGGGGAACGAACACTGAAGCTTTCTTT. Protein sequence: CATRVGGTNTEAFF.

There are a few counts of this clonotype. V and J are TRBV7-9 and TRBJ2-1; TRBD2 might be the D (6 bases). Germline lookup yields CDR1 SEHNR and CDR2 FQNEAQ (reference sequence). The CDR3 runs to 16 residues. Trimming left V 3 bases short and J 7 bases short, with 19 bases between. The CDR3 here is CASSFLLVTRANEQFF. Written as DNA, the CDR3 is TGTGCCAGCAGCTTCCTTCTGGTGACTAGAGCGAATGAGCAGTTCTTC.

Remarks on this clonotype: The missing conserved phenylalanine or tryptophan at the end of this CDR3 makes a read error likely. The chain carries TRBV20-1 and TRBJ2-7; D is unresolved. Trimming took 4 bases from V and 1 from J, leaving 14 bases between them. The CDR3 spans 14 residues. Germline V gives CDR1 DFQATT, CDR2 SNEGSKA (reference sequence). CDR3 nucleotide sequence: TGCAGTGCTATATACAAGTGTGTGTCCTACGAGCAGTACTGC. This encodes CSAIYKCVSYEQYC.

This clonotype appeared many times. This chain's CDR3 is CASSPRTVGNTIYF. CDR3 bases: TGTGCCAGCAGCCCGCGGACTGTTGGAAACACCATATATTTT. The chain uses TRBV6-1 and TRBJ1-3; D is unresolved. The CDR3 is 14 residues long. V lost 6 bases, J lost 3 bases, and 12 bases lay in between. Germline assignment: CDR1 MNHNS and CDR2 SASEGT.

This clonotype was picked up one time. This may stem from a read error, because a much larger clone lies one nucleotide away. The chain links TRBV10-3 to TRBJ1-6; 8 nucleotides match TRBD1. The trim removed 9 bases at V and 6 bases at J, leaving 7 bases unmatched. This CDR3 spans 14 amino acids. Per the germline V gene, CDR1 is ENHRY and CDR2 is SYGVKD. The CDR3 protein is CAMSLTGVNSPLHF. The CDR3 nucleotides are TGTGCCATGAGCCTGACAGGGGTTAATTCACCCCTCCACTTT.

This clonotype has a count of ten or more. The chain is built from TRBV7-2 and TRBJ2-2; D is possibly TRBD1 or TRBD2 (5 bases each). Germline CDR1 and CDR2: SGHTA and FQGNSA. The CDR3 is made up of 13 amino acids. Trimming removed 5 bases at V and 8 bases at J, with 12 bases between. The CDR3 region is CASSQTGPGELFF. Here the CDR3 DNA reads TGTGCCAGCAGCCAGACGGGACCAGGGGAGCTGTTTTTT.

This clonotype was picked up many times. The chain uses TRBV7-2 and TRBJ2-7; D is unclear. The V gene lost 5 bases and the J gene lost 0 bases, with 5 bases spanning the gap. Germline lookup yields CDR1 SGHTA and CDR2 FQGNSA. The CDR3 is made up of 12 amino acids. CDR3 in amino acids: CASSRSSYEQYF. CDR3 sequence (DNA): TGTGCCAGCAGCCGGAGCTCCTACGAGCAGTACTTC.